One sample yielded the 15 T cell receptor beta chains listed below, sequenced in a study of blood T cell repertoires in COVID-19 (dated by TCRdb to about 2020). The library came from the immunoSEQ multiplex PCR assay. TCRdb took over this immuneACCESS table, retaining in-frame rearrangements with V and J assigned. Such tables are incomplete; in checked studies, under half of the missing clones stem from an unresolved V gene, and the remainder is unexplained. This sample lists about 250,000 clones; about 73% were detected once. The ten largest clones represent 2.5% to 4% of the sample. Sample: peripheral blood. Receptors originate from a woman of 80 years or more with acute or convalescent COVID-19.

The chain carries TRBV4-2 and TRBJ1-2; D gene uncertain. CDR3 length equals 14 residues. V lost 0 bases to trimming and J lost 2 bases, with 7 bases between them. Per germline, CDR1 LGHNA and CDR2 YNFKEQ. Here the CDR3 DNA reads TGTGCCAGCAGCCAAGAGGGCAAAAACTATGGCTACACCTTC. This codes for CASSQEGKNYGYTF.

The CDR3 coding sequence is TGTGCCAGCAGCTTGCAGGCATCGAGCACTGAAGCTTTCTTT. Protein product: CASSLQASSTEAFF. The chain is built from TRBV5-4 and TRBJ1-1; D not certain. V was cut by 1 base and J by 4 bases, with 11 bases left in between. Germline CDR1 is SGHNT and CDR2 is YYREEE (reference sequence). The CDR3 consists of 14 residues.

V and J are TRBV5-4 and TRBJ2-7; 16 positions agree with TRBD2. The CDR3 covers 17 residues. Germline lookup yields CDR1 SGHNT and CDR2 YYREEE (reference sequence). V was pared by 4 bases and J by 2 bases, with 6 bases of the junction left unmatched. This chain's CDR3 is CASSPGTSGRGAYEQYF. The CDR3 DNA reads as TGTGCCAGCAGCCCGGGGACTAGCGGGAGGGGGGCCTACGAGCAGTACTTC.

With respect to this clone: A much larger clone lies one base from this, so it may be a read error. This specimen includes other DNA sequences encoding the same CDR3. V is TRBV30 and J is TRBJ1-2; maybe TRBD1 (5 bases). The CDR3 has 13 residues. V was pared by 8 bases and J by 5 bases, with 18 bases between. The germline V gene encodes CDR1 GTSNPN and CDR2 SVGIG (reference sequence). This CDR3 reads CARGEGGSYGYTF. As DNA, the CDR3 is TGTGCCCGGGGGGAGGGAGGGTCTTATGGCTACACCTTC.

CDR3 region: CASSLATGLPSTDTQYF. CDR3 bases: TGCGCCAGCAGCCTGGCCACTGGACTACCTAGCACAGATACGCAGTATTTT. The chain is built from TRBV5-1 and TRBJ2-3; tentative D call: TRBD2 (6 bases). Per germline, CDR1 SGHRS and CDR2 YFSETQ. The length of the CDR3 is 17 residues. The V and J ends lost 4 bases and 0 bases respectively, with 18 bases between them.

The sample holds a few counts of this clone. The rearrangement links TRBV5-1 to TRBJ2-5; 15 bases match TRBD2. Looked up from germline, CDR1 is SGHRS and CDR2 is YFSETQ. The CDR3 runs to 18 residues. V trimming: 4 bases; J trimming: 5 bases; junction bases outside the gene matches: 12. The CDR3 is CASSQGLAGGPRRETQYF. CDR3 DNA sequence: TGCGCCAGCAGCCAGGGACTAGCGGGGGGTCCTCGGAGGGAGACCCAGTACTTC. Together with reference TRBV5-1 and TRBJ2-5, the CDR3 gives the full variable domain: KAGVTQTPRYLIKTRGQQVTLSCSPISGHRSVSWYQQTPGQGLQFLFEYFSETQRNKGNFPGRFSGRQFSNSRSEMNVSTLELGDSALYLCASSQGLAGGPRRETQYFGPGTRLLVL.

This chain uses TRBV5-1 with TRBJ2-3; 7 bases map to TRBD2. V gave up 0 bases and J gave up 0 bases; unmatched junction bases: 1. CDR1 is SGHRS and CDR2 is YFSETQ in the germline V gene. This CDR3 contains 15 residues. For the CDR3, the DNA is TGCGCCAGCAGCTTGGTAGCGGGTAGCACAGATACGCAGTATTTT. Encoded protein: CASSLVAGSTDTQYF.

The rearrangement joins TRBV3-1 (or the pseudogene TRBV3-2) to TRBJ2-2, with 7 bases that match TRBD1. The germline V gene encodes CDR1 LGHDT and CDR2 YNNKEL (reference sequence). The CDR3 contains 17 residues. Trimming at V came to 3 bases and at J to 1 base, leaving 8 bases not matched to a gene. The CDR3 bases are TGTGCCAGCAGCCAGGACCCCGGGACAGTGAACACCGGGGAGCTGTTTTTT. Protein sequence: CASSQDPGTVNTGELFF.

The chain uses TRBV7-9 and TRBJ1-1, with a tentative D call TRBD1 (5 bases). Trimming took 2 bases from V and 1 from J, leaving 8 bases between them. This CDR3 contains 14 residues. Per germline, CDR1 SEHNR and CDR2 FQNEAQ (reference sequence). CDR3 nucleotide sequence: TGTGCCAGCAGCTTACAGGGCAAGAACACTGAAGCTTTCTTT. It codes for CASSLQGKNTEAFF.

This chain connects TRBV29-1 to TRBJ1-1; D gene ambiguous. The CDR3 extends over 13 amino acids. The germline V gene has CDR1 SQVTM and CDR2 ANQGSEA. V was cut by 3 bases and J by 2 bases, with 10 bases left in between. In DNA form, the CDR3 reads TGCAGCGTTGATAGAGGGATTAACACTGAAGCTTTCTTT. This translates into CSVDRGINTEAFF.

V gene TRBV11-2 combines with J gene TRBJ2-5; 10 bases match TRBD2. The CDR3 length is 16 residues. CDR1 and CDR2 from the germline V gene are SGHAT and FQNNGV. V was clipped by 5 bases and J by 4 bases; unmatched bases: 10. The DNA of the CDR3 is TGTGCCAGCAGCCTATCTACAGCGGGAGGGGGAGAGACCCAGTACTTC. This codes for CASSLSTAGGGETQYF. Using reference TRBV11-2 and TRBJ2-5 for the parts outside the CDR3, the full variable domain is EAGVAQSPRYKIIEKRQSVAFWCNPISGHATLYWYQQILGQGPKLLIQFQNNGVVDDSQLPKDRFSAERLKGVDSTLKIQPAKLEDSAVYLCASSLSTAGGGETQYFGPGTRLLVL.

This rearrangement joins TRBV30 to TRBJ2-5; 8 nucleotides match TRBD2. The CDR3 has 14 residues. V lost 5 bases, J lost 4 bases, and 9 bases stayed unmatched. Germline CDR1 reads GTSNPN; CDR2 reads SVGIG (reference sequence). This chain's CDR3 is CAWFRAGVAETQYF. CDR3 DNA sequence: TGTGCCTGGTTTAGAGCGGGAGTTGCAGAGACCCAGTACTTC.

The chain recombines TRBV9 with TRBJ2-1; possible D gene TRBD2, 6 bases. This CDR3 is built from 15 residues. Looked up from germline, CDR1 is SGDLS and CDR2 is YYNGEE. V gave up 4 bases and J gave up 2 bases, with 13 bases separating them. CDR3 bases: TGTGCCAGCAGCCCGGAGGGGAGAACCTACAATGAGCAGTTCTTC. Its protein product is CASSPEGRTYNEQFF.

The rearrangement links TRBV12-3 or TRBV12-4 to TRBJ1-4; D is unresolved. The CDR3 runs 13 residues. V lost 2 bases, J lost 8 bases, and 9 bases lay in between. CDR3 in DNA: TGTGCCAGCAGTTTACTGGGCTTGGAAAAACTGTTTTTT. Translation: CASSLLGLEKLFF.

In DNA, the CDR3 is TGTGCCAGCAGTTCCCAGGGGTCAGATACGCAGTATTTT. Its protein product is CASSSQGSDTQYF. The V gene is TRBV6-5, the J gene TRBJ2-3; weak D call: TRBD1 (6 bases). The ends were cut back, 4 bases at V and 4 bases at J, with 9 bases in the middle. This CDR3 comprises 13 residues. Germline CDR1 reads MNHEY; CDR2 reads SVGAGI.